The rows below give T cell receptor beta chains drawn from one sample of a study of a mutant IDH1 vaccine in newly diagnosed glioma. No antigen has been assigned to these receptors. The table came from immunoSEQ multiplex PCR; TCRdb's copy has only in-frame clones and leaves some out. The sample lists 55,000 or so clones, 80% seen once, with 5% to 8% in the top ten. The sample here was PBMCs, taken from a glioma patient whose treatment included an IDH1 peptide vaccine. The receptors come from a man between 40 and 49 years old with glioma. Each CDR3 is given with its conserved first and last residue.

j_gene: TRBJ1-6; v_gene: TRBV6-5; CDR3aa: CASSYQVGINSPLHF
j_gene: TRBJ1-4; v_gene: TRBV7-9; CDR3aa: CASSSGTVNEKLFF
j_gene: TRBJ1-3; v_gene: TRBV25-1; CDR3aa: CASSVKNTIYF
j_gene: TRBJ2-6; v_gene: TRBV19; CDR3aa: CASSVDPGRISGANVLTF
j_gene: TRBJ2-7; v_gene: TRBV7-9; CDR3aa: CASSLVSYYEQYF
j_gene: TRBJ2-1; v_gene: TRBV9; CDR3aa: CASSVGLSGSGEQFF
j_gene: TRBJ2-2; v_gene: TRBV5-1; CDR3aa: CASSLDRGNTGELFF
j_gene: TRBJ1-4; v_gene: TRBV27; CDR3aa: CASSTKGTGLGKLFF
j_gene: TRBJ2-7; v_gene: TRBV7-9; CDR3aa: CASSQGQGSYEQYF
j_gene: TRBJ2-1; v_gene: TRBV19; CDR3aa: CASSTGLSYNEQFF
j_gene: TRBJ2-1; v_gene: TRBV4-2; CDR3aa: CASSHDRVDTDEQFF
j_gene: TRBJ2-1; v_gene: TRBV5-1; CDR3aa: CASSLYAGPNEQFF
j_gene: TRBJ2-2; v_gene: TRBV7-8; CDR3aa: CASSPWRGGAGLTGELFF
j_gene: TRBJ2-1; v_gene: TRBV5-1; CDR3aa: CASSLEGGPHEQFF
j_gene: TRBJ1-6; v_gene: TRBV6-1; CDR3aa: CASSEARNNYNSPLHF
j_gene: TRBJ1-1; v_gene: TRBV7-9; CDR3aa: CASEGVTEAFF
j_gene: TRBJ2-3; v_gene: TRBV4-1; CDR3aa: CASSQLRRAGGSTDTQYF
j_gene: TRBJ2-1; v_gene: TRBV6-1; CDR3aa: CASSEVAGYNEQFF
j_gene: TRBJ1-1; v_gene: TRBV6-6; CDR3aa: CASRLAGGDTEAFF
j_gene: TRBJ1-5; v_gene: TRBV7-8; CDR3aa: CASSLFAGVNQPQHF
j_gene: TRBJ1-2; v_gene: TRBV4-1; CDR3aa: CASSQGGLRDRGTGGYTF
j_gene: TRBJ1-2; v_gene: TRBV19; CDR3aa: CASSMVETVNYGYTF
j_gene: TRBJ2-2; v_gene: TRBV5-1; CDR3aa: CASSETDTGELFF
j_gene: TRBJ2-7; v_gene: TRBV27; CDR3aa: CASSLATGGNEQYF
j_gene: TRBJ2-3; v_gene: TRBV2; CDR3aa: CASSWGGDTQYF
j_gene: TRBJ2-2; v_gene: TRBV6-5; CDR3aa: CASRYWTNTGELFF
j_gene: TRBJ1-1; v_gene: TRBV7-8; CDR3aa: CASSEQGTEAFF
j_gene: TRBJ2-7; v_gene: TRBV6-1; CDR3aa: CASSVRTGTSGGASYEQYF
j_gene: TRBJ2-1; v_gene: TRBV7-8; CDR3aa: CASSLEGSYNEQFF
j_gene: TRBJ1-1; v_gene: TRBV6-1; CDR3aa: CASTMNTEAFF
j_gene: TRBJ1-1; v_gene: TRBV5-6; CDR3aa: CASSLQQSTWTEAFF
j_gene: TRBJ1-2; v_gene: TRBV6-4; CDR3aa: CASSARRGGDYGYTF
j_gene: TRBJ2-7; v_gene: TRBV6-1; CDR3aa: CASRRDYEQYF
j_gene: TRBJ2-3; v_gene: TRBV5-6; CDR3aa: CASRLKPGTATGTQYF
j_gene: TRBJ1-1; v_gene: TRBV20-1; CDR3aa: CSALMNTEAFF
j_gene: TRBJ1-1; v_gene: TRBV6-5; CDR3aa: CASSYSGGQDGAFF
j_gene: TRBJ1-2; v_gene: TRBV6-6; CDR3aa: CASSYPGGPYGYTF
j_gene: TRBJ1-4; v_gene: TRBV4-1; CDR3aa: CASSHRPKDRGYNEKLFF
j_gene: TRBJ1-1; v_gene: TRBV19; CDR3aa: CASCPGTGTEAFF
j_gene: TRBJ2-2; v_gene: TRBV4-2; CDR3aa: CASNGGTDTGELFF
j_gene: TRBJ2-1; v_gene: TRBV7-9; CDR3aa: CASSYGQDSYNEQFF
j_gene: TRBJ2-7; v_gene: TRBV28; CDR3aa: CASSTTSSGGLGRQYF
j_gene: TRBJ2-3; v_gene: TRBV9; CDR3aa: CASSPRDTLSTDTQYF
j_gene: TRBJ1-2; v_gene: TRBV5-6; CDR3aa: CASSLGLIGYTF
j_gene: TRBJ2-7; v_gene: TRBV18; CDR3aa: CASSDTQGSYEQYF
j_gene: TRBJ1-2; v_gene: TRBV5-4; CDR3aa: CASSQDRGGGRYGYTF